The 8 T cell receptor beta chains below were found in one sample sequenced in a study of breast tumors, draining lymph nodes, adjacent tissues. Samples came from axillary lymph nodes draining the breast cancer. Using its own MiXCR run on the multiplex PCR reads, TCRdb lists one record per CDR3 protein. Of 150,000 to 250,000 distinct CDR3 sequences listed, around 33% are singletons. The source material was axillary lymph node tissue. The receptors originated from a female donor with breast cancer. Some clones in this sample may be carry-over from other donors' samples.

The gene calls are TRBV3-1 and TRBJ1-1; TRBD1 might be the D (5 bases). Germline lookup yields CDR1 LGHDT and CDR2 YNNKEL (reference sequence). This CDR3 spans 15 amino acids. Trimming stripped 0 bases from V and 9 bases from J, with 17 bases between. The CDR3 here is CASSQDRGSDRQAFF. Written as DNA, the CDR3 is TGTGCCAGCAGCCAAGATCGGGGTTCCGACAGACAAGCTTTCTTT.

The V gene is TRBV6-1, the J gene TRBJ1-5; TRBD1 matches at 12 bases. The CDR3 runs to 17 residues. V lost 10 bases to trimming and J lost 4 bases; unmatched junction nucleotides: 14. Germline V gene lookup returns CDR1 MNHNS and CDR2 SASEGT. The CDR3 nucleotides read TGTGCCACTTTACACCCGGGACAGGGGGCTTGGAATCAGCCCCAGCATTTT. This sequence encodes CATLHPGQGAWNQPQHF.

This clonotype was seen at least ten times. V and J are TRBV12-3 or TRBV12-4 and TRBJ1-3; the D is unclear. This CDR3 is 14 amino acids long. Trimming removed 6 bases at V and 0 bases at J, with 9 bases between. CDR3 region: CASSRRSSGNTIYF. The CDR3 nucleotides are TGTGCCAGCAGCAGAAGGAGCTCTGGAAACACCATATATTTT.

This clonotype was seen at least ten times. The CDR3 is CASSRDGSSYEQYF. The CDR3 coding sequence is TGTGCCAGCTCACGGGACGGAAGCTCCTACGAGCAGTACTTC. V gene TRBV18 combines with J gene TRBJ2-7; D is tentatively TRBD1 or TRBD2 (5 bases each). The CDR3 runs to 14 residues. V gave up 4 bases and J gave up 0 bases, with 10 bases separating them. Germline V gene lookup returns CDR1 KGHSH and CDR2 LQKENI.

The CDR3 DNA sequence: TGTGCCCGAAGTGTAGGGGACTCTGGAAACACCATATATTTT. This encodes CARSVGDSGNTIYF. The gene calls are TRBV30 and TRBJ1-3; a weak D match, TRBD1 (5 bases). V was clipped by 8 bases and J by 0 bases, with 14 bases between them. CDR3 size: 14 residues. Germline CDR1 and CDR2: GTSNPN and SVGIG (reference sequence). Using reference TRBV30 and TRBJ1-3 for the parts outside the CDR3, the full variable domain is SQTIHQWPATLVQPVGSPLSLECTVEGTSNPNLYWYRQAAGRGLQLLFYSVGIGQISSEVPQNLSASRPQDRQFILSSKKLLLSDSGFYLCARSVGDSGNTIYFGEGSWLTVV.

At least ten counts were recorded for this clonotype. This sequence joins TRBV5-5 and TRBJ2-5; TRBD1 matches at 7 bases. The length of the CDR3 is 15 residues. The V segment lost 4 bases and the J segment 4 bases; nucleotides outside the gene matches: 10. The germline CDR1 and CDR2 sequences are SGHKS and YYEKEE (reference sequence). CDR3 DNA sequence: TGTGCCAGCAGCGATACTACAGGGGTCACAGAGACCCAGTACTTC. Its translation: CASSDTTGVTETQYF. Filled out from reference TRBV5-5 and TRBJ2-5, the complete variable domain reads DAGVTQSPTHLIKTRGQQVTLRCSPISGHKSVSWYQQVLGQGPQFIFQYYEKEERGRGNFPDRFSARQFPNYSSELNVNALLLGDSALYLCASSDTTGVTETQYFGPGTRLLVL.

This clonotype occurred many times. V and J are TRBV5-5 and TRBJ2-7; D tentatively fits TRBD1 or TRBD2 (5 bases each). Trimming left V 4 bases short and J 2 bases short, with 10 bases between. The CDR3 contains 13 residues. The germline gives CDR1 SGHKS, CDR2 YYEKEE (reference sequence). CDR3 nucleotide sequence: TGTGCCAGCAGCCGGGACGCCCCCTACGAGCAGTACTTC. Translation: CASSRDAPYEQYF.

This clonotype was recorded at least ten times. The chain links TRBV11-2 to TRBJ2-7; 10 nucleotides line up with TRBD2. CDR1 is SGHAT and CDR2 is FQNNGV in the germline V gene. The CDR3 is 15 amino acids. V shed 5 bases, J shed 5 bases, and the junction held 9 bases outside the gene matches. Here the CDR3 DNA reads TGTGCCAGCAGCCCAATAGCGGGAGGCGTCCACGAGCAGTACTTC. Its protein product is CASSPIAGGVHEQYF.